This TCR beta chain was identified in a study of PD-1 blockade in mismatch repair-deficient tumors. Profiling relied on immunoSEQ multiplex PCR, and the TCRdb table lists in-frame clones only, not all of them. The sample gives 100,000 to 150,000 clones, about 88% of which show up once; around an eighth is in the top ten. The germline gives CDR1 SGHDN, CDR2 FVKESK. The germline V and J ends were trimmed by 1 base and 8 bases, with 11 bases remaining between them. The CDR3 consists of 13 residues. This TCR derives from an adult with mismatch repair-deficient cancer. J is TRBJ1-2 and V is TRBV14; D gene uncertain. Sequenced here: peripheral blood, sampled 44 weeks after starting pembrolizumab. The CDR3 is CASSQVLGAGYTF. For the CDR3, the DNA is TGTGCCAGCAGCCAAGTTCTGGGCGCGGGCTACACCTTC.